The 7 T cell receptor beta chains presented below share a single source sample, sequenced in a study of blood T cell repertoires in COVID-19. Using immunoSEQ multiplex PCR, the repertoire was profiled, and TCRdb retains in-frame clones only, with some absent. The profile shows about 220,000 clones, approximately 80% of them singletons. The sequencing sample was made of PBMCs or T cells enriched from blood (not recorded which). The origin of the receptors is a woman aged 55-70 years who had recovered from COVID-19.

The chain joins TRBV7-9 to TRBJ2-1, with 10 bases that match TRBD2. From germline, CDR1 is SEHNR and CDR2 FQNEAQ (reference sequence). V shed 6 bases and J 9 bases; nucleotides not matched to a gene: 14. The CDR3 has 16 residues. In nucleotides, the CDR3 is TGTGCCAGCAGGACCATGGGGCTAGCGGGAGTGAGTGAGCAGTTCTTC. It codes for CASRTMGLAGVSEQFF.

The chain is built from TRBV6-5 and TRBJ2-7; D unclear. Trimming removed 0 bases at V and 2 bases at J, with 11 bases between. The germline CDR1 and CDR2 sequences are MNHEY and SVGAGI. This CDR3 spans 15 amino acids. The CDR3 DNA reads TGTGCCAGCAGTTACTCGAGCCCTAGGACCTACGAGCAGTACTTC. Translating it yields CASSYSSPRTYEQYF.

This rearrangement joins TRBV15 to TRBJ2-4; maybe TRBD1 (5 bases). Germline loops: CDR1 LNHNV, CDR2 YYDKDF (reference sequence). The CDR3 loop spans 17 amino acids. V lost 0 bases, J lost 1 base, and 13 bases lay in between. The CDR3 region has the DNA TGTGCCACCAGCAGAGATCGGGCAGGGTGGGCCAAAAACATTCAGTACTTC. It encodes CATSRDRAGWAKNIQYF.

The chain is built from TRBV14 and TRBJ1-2; D is ambiguous. The CDR3 length is 14 residues. V gave up 3 bases and J gave up 1 base, with 9 bases separating them. Germline values: CDR1 SGHDN, CDR2 FVKESK. This CDR3 is CASSHGPVNYGYTF. The DNA of the CDR3 is TGTGCCAGCAGCCATGGGCCTGTTAACTATGGCTACACCTTC.

The rearrangement uses TRBV5-6 and TRBJ1-5; possible D gene TRBD1, 6 bases. Germline CDR1 SGHDT, CDR2 YYEEEE. V shed 0 bases and J shed 6 bases, with 13 bases lying between them. CDR3 length: 15 amino acids. CDR3 in DNA: TGTGCCAGCAGCTTGGGCAGGGGAGTCAGTCAGCCCCAGCATTTT. Its translation is CASSLGRGVSQPQHF.

This clone was seen a handful of times. The chain links TRBV29-1 to TRBJ2-7, with unresolved D. The germline CDR1 and CDR2 sequences are SQVTM and ANQGSEA. CDR3 size: 11 residues. Trimming removed 4 bases at V and 6 bases at J, with 10 bases between. The CDR3 here is CSVAIQSEQYF. The CDR3 DNA follows: TGCAGCGTTGCCATTCAGTCCGAGCAGTACTTC.

The chain joins TRBV2 to TRBJ2-2, with D perhaps matching TRBD2 (5 bases). The germline CDR1 and CDR2 sequences are SNHLY and FYNNEI. V was clipped by 1 base and J by 5 bases, with 11 bases between them. This CDR3 is 15 amino acids long. The CDR3 region has the DNA TGTGCCAGCAGTGAAGAGACGGGGTGGACCGGGGAGCTGTTTTTT. It specifies CASSEETGWTGELFF.